This TCR beta chain was observed in a study of early T cells in non-severe SARS-CoV-2 infection. Across the whole study: Unsorted whole blood bulk RNA was sequenced, with unpaired chains.

Study results and caveats: Matching against VDJdb likely underestimated virus-specific expansions, favoring anti-spike CD8.

For this clonotype: Its antigen is undetermined.

cDNA molecules, individually, were tagged with unique molecular identifiers. Via MiXCR, TCRdb re-called the 5' RACE reads, giving one row per CDR3 protein. The data contain tens of thousands of distinct CDR3 sequences, about 12% of them singletons. The length of the CDR3 is 13 residues. V lost 7 bases, J lost 7 bases, and 10 bases stayed unmatched. Germline-derived CDR1 and CDR2 are LNHDA and SQIVND (reference sequence). This chain uses TRBV19 with TRBJ2-7, with TRBD2 matching 7 bases. The origin of this receptor is an adult who was a healthcare worker with PCR-confirmed SARS-CoV-2 infection or an uninfected control (not recorded which). Sequencing used whole blood, obtained at baseline. Written as DNA, the CDR3 is TGTGCCAGTATGGGCGGGAGTGCGACGGAGCAGTACTTC. It is translated as CASMGGSATEQYF.